The 13 T cell receptor beta chains reported below all come from one sample, sequenced in a study of T-cell reconstitution after alpha-beta-depleted transplantation in children. Unique molecular identifiers were used in preparing the TCRbeta library. TCRdb analysed the PCR reads with MiXCR anew, one entry per CDR3 protein. This table holds fewer than 700,000 distinct CDR3 sequences, under 15% found once. This sample comprised PBMCs, mostly from graft donor cells, obtained 360 days after TCRalphabeta/CD19-depleted stem cell transplant. These receptors were obtained from a male patient younger than 18 who had a stem cell transplant for acute myeloid leukemia, so the T cells may come from the graft donor.

This clonotype was recorded many times. The V gene is TRBV12-3 or TRBV12-4, the J gene TRBJ2-2, with TRBD2 as a possible D gene (6 bases). This CDR3 comprises 16 residues. Trimming took 3 bases from V and 6 from J, leaving 17 bases between them. This CDR3 reads CASSFGGNLNPGELFF. DNA of the CDR3: TGTGCCAGCAGTTTCGGAGGGAATTTAAATCCCGGGGAGCTGTTTTTT.

The chain employs TRBV14 and TRBJ2-7; possible D gene TRBD1, 6 bases. Germline lookup yields CDR1 SGHDN and CDR2 FVKESK. V dropped 3 bases and J dropped 0 bases, with 9 bases sitting between them. The CDR3 covers 14 residues. This CDR3 reads CASSQGHNSYEQYF. CDR3 nucleotide sequence: TGTGCCAGCAGCCAGGGACACAACTCCTACGAGCAGTACTTC.

The table lists this clonotype with many counts. The J gene is TRBJ2-7, the V gene TRBV29-1; tentative D call: TRBD1 (6 bases). Between the trimmed V and J ends, which lost 5 bases and 6 bases, there was a span of 14 bases. CDR3 length: 12 amino acids. Germline V gene lookup returns CDR1 SQVTM and CDR2 ANQGSEA. The CDR3 bases are TGCAGCGTTCTACAGGGTTCGGGCGAGCAGTACTTC. Encoded protein: CSVLQGSGEQYF.

This clonotype has at least ten counts. This rearrangement joins TRBV20-1 to TRBJ2-1, with 8 bases aligning to TRBD2. Germline assignment: CDR1 DFQATT and CDR2 SNEGSKA (reference sequence). The junction had 12 bases not matched to a gene; V was cut back by 4 bases and J by 13 bases. The CDR3 consists of 13 residues. CDR3 residues: CSAKISGEVGQFF. CDR3 DNA: TGCAGTGCTAAGATTAGCGGGGAAGTGGGACAGTTCTTC.

This clonotype was counted only a few times. The chain recombines TRBV7-2 with TRBJ1-4, with TRBD1 identical over 8 bases. Germline V gene data show CDR1 as SGHTA and CDR2 as FQGNSA. There are 16 residues in the CDR3. With 1 base clipped from V and 5 bases from J, the junction kept 6 bases outside the gene matches. This chain's CDR3 is CASSLGRDRRNEKLFF. DNA of the CDR3: TGTGCCAGCAGCTTAGGACGGGACAGGAGGAATGAAAAACTGTTTTTT.

Only a few counts were recorded for this clonotype. This rearrangement joins TRBV28 to TRBJ2-1, with 12 bases that match TRBD2. Germline V gene sequence: CDR1 MDHEN, CDR2 SYDVKM. This CDR3 comprises 15 residues. The V segment lost 2 bases and the J segment 7 bases; nucleotides outside the gene matches: 3. The chain's CDR3 is CASSLLAGGGNEQFF. CDR3 coding DNA: TGTGCCAGCAGTTTACTAGCGGGAGGGGGTAATGAGCAGTTCTTC. Based on the CDR3 plus reference TRBV28 and TRBJ2-1, the full variable domain is DVKVTQSSRYLVKRTGEKVFLECVQDMDHENMFWYRQDPGLGLRLIYFSYDVKMKEKGDIPEGYSVSREKKERFSLILESASTNQTSMYLCASSLLAGGGNEQFFGPGTRLTVL.

This clonotype has only a few counts. This rearrangement joins TRBV29-1 to TRBJ1-2, with 7 positions matching TRBD1. V gave up 6 bases and J gave up 5 bases; unmatched junction bases: 12. The CDR3 runs to 14 residues. Germline CDR1 reads SQVTM; CDR2 reads ANQGSEA. Here the CDR3 reads CSVHSGTALYGYTF. CDR3 sequence (DNA): TGCAGCGTCCACTCCGGGACAGCGTTATATGGCTACACCTTC.

This clonotype was found many times. CDR3 in DNA: TGTGCCACCATCGGGACTAGCGACTACAATGAGCAGTTCTTC. Protein product: CATIGTSDYNEQFF. The chain combines TRBV15 with TRBJ2-1, with TRBD2 matching 10 bases. J was trimmed by 3 bases and V by 7 bases; bases with no gene match: 3. Germline assignment: CDR1 LNHNV and CDR2 YYDKDF (reference sequence). The CDR3 covers 14 residues.

The chain recombines TRBV11-3 with TRBJ2-2, with 7 positions matching TRBD1. Per the germline V gene, CDR1 is SGHNT and CDR2 is YENEEA. CDR3 length equals 15 residues. V was clipped by 3 bases and J by 3 bases; unmatched bases: 4. The CDR3 coding sequence is TGTGCCAGCAGCTTCGGACAGGACTACACCGGGGAGCTGTTTTTT. Amino acids: CASSFGQDYTGELFF.

V usage is TRBV20-1 and J usage is TRBJ2-1, with D perhaps TRBD2 (6 bases). Germline lookup yields CDR1 DFQATT and CDR2 SNEGSKA (reference sequence). This CDR3 is 13 amino acids long. Trimming stripped 5 bases from V and 4 bases from J, with 12 bases between. The chain's CDR3 is CSAPPGTYNEQFF. CDR3 coding DNA: TGCAGTGCTCCCCCGGGGACTTACAATGAGCAGTTCTTC.

This clonotype has more than one count but fewer than ten. J is TRBJ2-7 and V is TRBV5-1, with a possible D match to TRBD2 (5 bases). CDR3 length: 12 residues. V was cut by 5 bases and J by 3 bases, with 9 bases left in between. CDR1 is SGHRS, CDR2 YFSETQ, per germline. The CDR3 nucleotides read TGCGCCAGCAGGGACGGAGGCTACGAGCAGTACTTC. Residues: CASRDGGYEQYF. The full variable domain, with the rest looked up from reference TRBV5-1 and TRBJ2-7, is KAGVTQTPRYLIKTRGQQVTLSCSPISGHRSVSWYQQTPGQGLQFLFEYFSETQRNKGNFPGRFSGRQFSNSRSEMNVSTLELGDSALYLCASRDGGYEQYFGPGTRLTVT.

This clonotype occurred a few times. The chain employs TRBV28 and TRBJ2-7; D is tentatively TRBD1 or TRBD2 (5 bases each). This CDR3 comprises 14 residues. Germline CDR1 is MDHEN and CDR2 is SYDVKM. The germline V and J ends were trimmed by 2 bases and 8 bases, with 16 bases remaining between them. The CDR3, as DNA: TGTGCCAGCAGTTTAGTCGTCCAGGGAGAAAAGCAGTACTTC. It yields the protein CASSLVVQGEKQYF.

This clonotype has ten or more counts. Here the CDR3 reads CAIRRLAVLNEQFF. The CDR3 DNA is TGTGCCATCAGGAGACTAGCGGTACTTAATGAGCAGTTCTTC. This chain joins TRBV10-3 and TRBJ2-1; 9 bases are shared with TRBD2. After removal of 6 bases from V and 7 bases from J, the junction contained 7 bases not matched to a gene. The CDR3 has 14 residues. CDR1 and CDR2 (germline): ENHRY, SYGVKD.